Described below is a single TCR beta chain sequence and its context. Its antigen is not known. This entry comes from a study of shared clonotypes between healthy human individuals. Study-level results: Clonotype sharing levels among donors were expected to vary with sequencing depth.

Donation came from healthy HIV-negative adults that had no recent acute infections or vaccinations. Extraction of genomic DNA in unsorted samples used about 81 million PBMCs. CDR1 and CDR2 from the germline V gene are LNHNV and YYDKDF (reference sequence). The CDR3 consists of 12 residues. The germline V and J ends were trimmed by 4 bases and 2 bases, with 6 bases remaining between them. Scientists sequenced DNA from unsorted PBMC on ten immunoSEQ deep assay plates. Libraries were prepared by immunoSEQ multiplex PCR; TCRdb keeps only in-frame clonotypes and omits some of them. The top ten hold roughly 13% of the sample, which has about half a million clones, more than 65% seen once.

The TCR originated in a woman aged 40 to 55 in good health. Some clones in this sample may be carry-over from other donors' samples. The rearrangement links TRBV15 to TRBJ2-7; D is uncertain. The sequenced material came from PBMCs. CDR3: CATSTDTYEQYF. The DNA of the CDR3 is TGTGCCACCAGCACCGACACCTACGAGCAGTACTTC.